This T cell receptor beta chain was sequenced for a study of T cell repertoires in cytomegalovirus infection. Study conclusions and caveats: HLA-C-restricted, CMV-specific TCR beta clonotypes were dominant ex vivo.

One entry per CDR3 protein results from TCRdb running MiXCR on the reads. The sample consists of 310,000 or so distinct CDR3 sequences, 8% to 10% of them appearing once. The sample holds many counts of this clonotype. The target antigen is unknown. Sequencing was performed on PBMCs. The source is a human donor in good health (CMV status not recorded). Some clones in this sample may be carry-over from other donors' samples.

The CDR3 loop is CASSYSATLSYNEQFF. CDR3 bases: TGTGCCAGCAGTTACTCAGCCACCCTCTCCTACAATGAGCAGTTCTTC. This chain joins TRBV6-5 and TRBJ2-1; D is unclear. Germline V gene sequence: CDR1 MNHEY, CDR2 SVGAGI. Trimming left V 0 bases short and J 0 bases short, with 9 bases between. The CDR3 spans 16 residues.